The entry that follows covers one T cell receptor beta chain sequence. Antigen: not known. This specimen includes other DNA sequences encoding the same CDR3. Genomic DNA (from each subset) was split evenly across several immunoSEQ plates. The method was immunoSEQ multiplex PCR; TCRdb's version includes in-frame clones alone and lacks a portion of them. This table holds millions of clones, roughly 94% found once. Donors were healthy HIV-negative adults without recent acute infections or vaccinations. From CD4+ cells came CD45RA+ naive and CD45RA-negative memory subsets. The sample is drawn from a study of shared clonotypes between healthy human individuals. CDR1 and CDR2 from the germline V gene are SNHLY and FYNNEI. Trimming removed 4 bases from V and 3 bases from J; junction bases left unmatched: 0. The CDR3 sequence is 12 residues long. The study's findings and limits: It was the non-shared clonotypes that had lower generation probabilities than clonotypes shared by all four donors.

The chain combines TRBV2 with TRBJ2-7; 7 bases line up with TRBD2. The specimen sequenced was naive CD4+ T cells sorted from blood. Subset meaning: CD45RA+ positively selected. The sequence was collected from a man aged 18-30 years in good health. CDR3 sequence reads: CASSGEGYEQYF. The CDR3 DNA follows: TGTGCCAGCAGTGGGGAGGGCTACGAGCAGTACTTC.